These T cell receptor beta chains were read from a single sample in a study of cytomegalovirus exposure and HLA in healthy donors. Libraries were prepared by immunoSEQ multiplex PCR; TCRdb keeps only in-frame clonotypes and omits some of them. The repertoire holds about 93,000 clones, around three fifths seen once, with about 6.3% in the top ten. Sequencing was done on a sample of PBMCs. The origin of the receptors is a boy aged 5-17 years in good health and CMV-seropositive. The CDR3 runs from the conserved cysteine through the conserved F or W. The order of the fields is V gene, CDR3 length, D gene, J gene, clone size, CDR3 protein, CDR3 DNA. D genes are given only for firm matches. Size values are once, few and many counts, or a class for expanded clones, and some rows have none.

TRBV5-1,17,TRBD2,TRBJ2-1,-,CASSLPVGSGRYNEQFF,TGCGCCAGCAGCTTGCCCGTGGGTAGCGGGAGGTATAATGAGCAGTTCTTC
TRBV28,16,-,TRBJ2-7,few,CASSLQGLPISYEQYF,TGTGCCAGCAGTCTTCAAGGACTGCCTATTTCCTACGAGCAGTACTTC
TRBV30,13,TRBD1,TRBJ1-2,-,CAGSQGAVDGYTF,TGTGCCGGGTCCCAGGGGGCGGTTGATGGCTACACCTTC
TRBV2,15,TRBD2,TRBJ2-3,-,CASSNREGSTDTQYF,TGTGCCAGCAGTAACCGGGAGGGGAGCACAGATACGCAGTATTTT
TRBV5-8,17,TRBD2,TRBJ2-3,-,CASRTSGLAGSTDTQYF,TGTGCCAGCAGGACTTCGGGACTAGCGGGGAGCACAGATACGCAGTATTTT
TRBV13,14,-,TRBJ1-1,few,CASSLEGINTEAFF,TGTGCCAGCAGCTTAGAGGGGATTAACACTGAAGCTTTCTTT
TRBV30,13,TRBD1,TRBJ2-7,-,CAWSGTGGHEQYF,TGTGCCTGGAGTGGCACAGGGGGCCACGAGCAGTACTTC
TRBV5-6,16,TRBD2,TRBJ2-7,-,CASSPMTSGSSYEQYF,TGTGCCAGCAGCCCGATGACTAGCGGAAGCTCCTACGAGCAGTACTTC
TRBV2,13,-,TRBJ1-4,-,CASSRTDNEKLFF,TGTGCCAGCAGTAGAACAGATAATGAAAAACTGTTTTTT
TRBV6-4,17,-,TRBJ2-2,-,CASSERWGPSNTGELFF,TGTGCCAGCAGTGAGCGTTGGGGCCCCTCGAACACCGGGGAGCTGTTTTTT
TRBV7-2,18,-,TRBJ1-2,-,CASSLAVRGQTSDYGYTF,TGTGCCAGCAGCTTAGCTGTGCGAGGACAGACCTCTGACTATGGCTACACCTTC
TRBV12-5,14,-,TRBJ2-2,-,CASAQASPTGELFF,TGTGCTAGTGCTCAGGCCAGCCCCACCGGGGAGCTGTTTTTT
TRBV6-5,15,-,TRBJ1-5,few,CASSSRQATSWPQHF,TGTGCCAGCAGTTCCAGACAGGCTACGTCATGGCCCCAGCATTTT
TRBV30,13,-,TRBJ1-1,-,CAWSVHEGTEAFF,TGTGCCTGGAGTGTACATGAGGGCACTGAAGCTTTCTTT
TRBV30,15,TRBD1,TRBJ1-5,-,CAWSPRGPSNQPQHF,TGTGCCTGGAGCCCCAGGGGGCCTAGCAATCAGCCCCAGCATTTT
TRBV27,16,-,TRBJ2-7,-,CASGNYRDTFSYEQYF,TGTGCCAGCGGAAATTACAGGGACACATTCTCCTACGAGCAGTACTTC
TRBV4-3,16,TRBD1,TRBJ2-4,-,CASSLTDRGAKNIQYF,TGCGCCAGCAGCCTAACGGACAGGGGGGCCAAAAACATTCAGTACTTC
TRBV7-2,15,TRBD1,TRBJ1-2,-,CASSLGGQGREGYTF,TGTGCCAGCAGCTTAGGGGGACAGGGAAGAGAAGGCTACACCTTC
TRBV15,13,-,TRBJ2-2,few,CATSRGHTGELFF,TGTGCCACCAGCAGAGGGCACACCGGGGAGCTGTTTTTT
TRBV1,17,-,TRBJ2-7,-,CTPAPGQGAPSSYEQYF,TGCACCCCAGCTCCGGGACAGGGGGCCCCGAGCTCCTACGAGCAGTACTTC
TRBV5-8,16,TRBD1,TRBJ1-2,-,CASSLEGQRTGGGYTF,TGTGCCAGCAGCTTGGAAGGCCAACGGACAGGGGGCGGGTACACCTTC
TRBV6-5,15,-,TRBJ1-1,few,CASRPYGSGDTEAFF,TGTGCCAGCAGGCCTTATGGGTCGGGGGACACTGAAGCTTTCTTT
TRBV29-1,13,TRBD1,TRBJ1-5,-,CSVGDSANQPQHF,TGCAGCGTTGGGGACAGCGCGAATCAGCCCCAGCATTTT
TRBV7-9,15,TRBD2,TRBJ2-1,-,CASSSSGSLYNEQFF,TGTGCCAGCAGTTCTAGCGGGAGTCTCTACAATGAGCAGTTCTTC
TRBV5-1,15,-,TRBJ2-5,-,CASMAQPGLEKTQYF,TGCGCCAGCATGGCCCAGCCGGGTTTGGAGAAGACCCAGTACTTC
TRBV13,17,TRBD1,TRBJ1-1,-,CASSKDYRTGKNTEAFF,TGTGCCAGCAGCAAAGATTACAGGACAGGGAAGAACACTGAAGCTTTCTTT
TRBV5-4,15,-,TRBJ2-7,once,CASSLSRGGDYEQYF,TGTGCCAGCAGCTTGTCGCGCGGGGGCGACTACGAGCAGTACTTC
TRBV7-2,14,TRBD2,TRBJ2-1,-,CASSFGTSPGGQFF,TGTGCCAGCAGCTTCGGGACTAGCCCGGGTGGGCAGTTCTTC
TRBV6-1,15,TRBD2,TRBJ2-3,once,CASSESSGGTDTQYF,TGTGCCAGCAGTGAATCTAGCGGGGGCACAGATACGCAGTATTTT
TRBV4-1,14,-,TRBJ1-4,-,CASSQDGSDEKLFF,TGCGCCAGCAGCCAAGATGGGAGTGATGAAAAACTGTTTTTT
TRBV5-1,14,TRBD1,TRBJ2-7,-,CASSLGQGLYEQYF,TGCGCCAGCAGCTTGGGACAGGGATTGTACGAGCAGTACTTC
TRBV6-5,11,TRBD2,TRBJ2-7,-,CATRGDHEQYF,TGTGCCACCCGGGGGGACCACGAGCAGTACTTC
TRBV7-2,12,-,TRBJ2-5,-,CASSFFQETQYF,TGTGCCAGCAGCTTCTTTCAAGAGACCCAGTACTTC
TRBV2,14,-,TRBJ2-5,-,CASRLDLSPETQYF,TGTGCCAGCAGACTAGACTTATCGCCCGAGACCCAGTACTTC
TRBV5-6,12,-,TRBJ2-1,few,CASTSGYNEQFF,TGTGCCAGCACCTCAGGATACAATGAGCAGTTCTTC
TRBV20-1,10,-,TRBJ1-1,-,CSASRTEAFF,TGCAGTGCTAGCCGCACTGAAGCTTTCTTT
TRBV11-2,15,-,TRBJ2-2,-,CASSLVVSNTGELFF,TGTGCCAGCAGCTTAGTCGTCAGTAACACCGGGGAGCTGTTTTTT
TRBV19,15,-,TRBJ2-1,-,CASSPSLSSYNEQFF,TGTGCCAGTAGTCCCTCTCTGAGCTCCTACAATGAGCAGTTCTTC
TRBV18,15,-,TRBJ1-5,once,CASSPGGNSNQPQHF,TGTGCCAGCTCACCCGGGGGAAATAGCAATCAGCCCCAGCATTTT
TRBV6-5,15,-,TRBJ1-6,-,CASSYGRAMNSPLHF,TGTGCCAGCAGTTACGGGCGTGCTATGAATTCACCCCTCCACTTT
TRBV7-2,16,-,TRBJ2-7,-,CASSLVRGLRAGEQYF,TGTGCCAGCAGCTTAGTTCGTGGACTCCGGGCTGGGGAGCAGTACTTC
TRBV28,14,TRBD1,TRBJ1-2,-,CASSLGQGAGGYTF,TGTGCCAGCAGTTTAGGACAGGGGGCCGGTGGCTACACCTTC
TRBV6-1,14,TRBD1,TRBJ1-1,-,CASTDGQGNAEAFF,TGTGCCAGCACCGACGGACAGGGGAACGCTGAAGCTTTCTTT
TRBV30,14,-,TRBJ1-3,once,CAWSVLGSGNTIYF,TGTGCCTGGAGTGTACTCGGTTCTGGAAACACCATATATTTT
TRBV6-1,12,TRBD1,TRBJ1-2,-,CASSLRQGGYTF,TGTGCCAGCAGTCTTCGACAGGGGGGCTACACCTTC
TRBV6-6,11,-,TRBJ1-2,-,CASHEGDGYTF,TGTGCCAGCCACGAAGGGGATGGCTACACCTTC
TRBV7-9,14,TRBD1,TRBJ1-4,-,CASSLGTGREKLFF,TGTGCCAGCAGCTTAGGGACAGGGAGGGAAAAACTGTTTTTT
TRBV18,15,TRBD1,TRBJ1-2,few,CASSPSGTGIYGYTF,TGTGCCAGCTCACCTTCCGGGACAGGGATCTATGGCTACACCTTC
TRBV5-1,14,-,TRBJ2-5,few,CASSFGGDQETQYF,TGCGCCAGCAGCTTTGGCGGAGACCAAGAGACCCAGTACTTC
TRBV5-6,11,-,TRBJ2-1,few,CASSVVNEQFF,TGTGCCAGCAGCGTAGTCAATGAGCAGTTCTTC
TRBV27,13,-,TRBJ1-2,-,CASSLRGLGGYTF,TGTGCCAGCAGTTTAAGGGGGTTGGGAGGCTACACCTTC
TRBV29-1,16,-,TRBJ1-4,-,CSVAPTGTTTNEKLFF,TGCAGCGTTGCCCCAACAGGGACAACAACTAATGAAAAACTGTTTTTT
TRBV7-3,14,-,TRBJ2-1,-,CASSPKGSVNEQFF,TGTGCCAGCAGCCCTAAAGGGAGCGTCAATGAGCAGTTCTTC
TRBV19,13,-,TRBJ2-7,-,CASSMGVLGEQYF,TGTGCCAGTAGTATGGGAGTCCTTGGCGAGCAGTACTTC
TRBV30,12,-,TRBJ1-1,-,CAWAQGHTEAFF,TGTGCCTGGGCCCAGGGCCACACTGAAGCTTTCTTT
TRBV7-6,12,TRBD2,TRBJ2-1,-,CASGTSGYEQFF,TGTGCCAGCGGGACTAGCGGCTATGAGCAGTTCTTC
TRBV7-9,13,-,TRBJ2-5,few,CASITSGGVTQYF,TGTGCCAGCATCACGAGCGGAGGCGTGACCCAGTACTTC
TRBV5-7,18,TRBD1,TRBJ1-5,-,CASSPWGQGTMGNQPQHF,TGTGCCAGCAGCCCGTGGGGACAGGGGACTATGGGCAATCAGCCCCAGCATTTT
TRBV6-5,14,-,TRBJ2-3,-,CASSEQQGTDTQYF,TGTGCCAGCAGTGAACAACAGGGTACAGATACGCAGTATTTT
TRBV5-6,13,TRBD1,TRBJ2-1,few,CASSLAAGQGPFF,TGTGCCAGCAGCTTAGCTGCGGGACAGGGACCCTTCTTC